The next 5 T cell receptor beta chains were all read from a single sample in a study of T cell responses to AZD1222 COVID-19 vaccine. Produced via immunoSEQ multiplex PCR; TCRdb's table is partial and in-frame only. The sample lists roughly 130,000 clones, 75% to 90% occurring once. The sequenced sample was peripheral blood, obtained on day 0 of AZD1222 vaccination. These receptors came from an adult in good health.

The chain links TRBV27 to TRBJ1-6, with D hard to call. Trimming left V 2 bases short and J 7 bases short, with 9 bases between. The CDR3 sequence is 14 residues long. CDR1 MNHEY and CDR2 SMNVEV come from the germline V gene (reference sequence). The CDR3 is CASSLQAPNSPLHF. The CDR3 DNA sequence: TGTGCCAGCAGTTTACAGGCCCCGAATTCACCCCTCCACTTT.

The chain is built from TRBV5-1 and TRBJ2-2, with a weak D call TRBD2 (6 bases). Germline V gene lookup returns CDR1 SGHRS and CDR2 YFSETQ. The CDR3 has 13 amino acids. Trimming removed 7 bases from V and 4 bases from J, with 11 bases in between. This CDR3 reads CASGAGSTGELFF. As DNA, the CDR3 is TGCGCCAGCGGTGCGGGATCCACCGGGGAGCTGTTTTTT.

The chain employs TRBV28 and TRBJ1-5; D is undetermined. The germline V and J ends were trimmed by 5 bases and 7 bases, with 9 bases remaining between them. From germline, CDR1 is MDHEN and CDR2 SYDVKM. This CDR3 region has 12 residues. Here the CDR3 reads CASSPRAQPQHF. The CDR3 nucleotides read TGTGCCAGCAGTCCCCGGGCGCAGCCCCAGCATTTT.

This clone was seen just once. The rearrangement uses TRBV7-9 and TRBJ1-4; 8 positions agree with TRBD1. This CDR3 is 14 amino acids long. V was pared by 5 bases and J by 8 bases, with 7 bases of the junction left unmatched. Germline lookup yields CDR1 SEHNR and CDR2 FQNEAQ (reference sequence). The CDR3 here is CASSTGQVYEKLFF. For the CDR3, the DNA is TGTGCCAGCAGCACGGGACAGGTTTACGAAAAACTGTTTTTT.

The chain has TRBV5-6 and TRBJ2-7; D unclear. The V end lost 0 bases, the J end lost 2 bases, and 6 bases lay between the germline ends. There are 13 residues in the CDR3. Per germline, CDR1 SGHDT and CDR2 YYEEEE. CDR3 coding DNA: TGTGCCAGCAGCTTGGAAGCAACCTACGAGCAGTACTTC. It specifies CASSLEATYEQYF.